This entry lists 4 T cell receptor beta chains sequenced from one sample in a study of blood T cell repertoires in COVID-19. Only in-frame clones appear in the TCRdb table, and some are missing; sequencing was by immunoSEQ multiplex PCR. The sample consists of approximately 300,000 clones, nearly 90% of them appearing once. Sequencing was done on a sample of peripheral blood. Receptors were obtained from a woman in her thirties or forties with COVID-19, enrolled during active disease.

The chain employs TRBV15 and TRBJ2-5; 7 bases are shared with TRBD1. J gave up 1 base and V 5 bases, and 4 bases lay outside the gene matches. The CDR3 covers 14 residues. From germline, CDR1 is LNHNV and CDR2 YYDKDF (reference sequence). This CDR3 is CATSVRTGQETQYF. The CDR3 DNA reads TGTGCCACCAGCGTGAGGACAGGCCAAGAGACCCAGTACTTC.

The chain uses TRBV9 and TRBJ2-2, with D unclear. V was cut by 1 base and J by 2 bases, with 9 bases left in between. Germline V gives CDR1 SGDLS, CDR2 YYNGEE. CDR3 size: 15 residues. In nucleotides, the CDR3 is TGTGCCAGCAGCGTAACGGGTTTTAACACCGGGGAGCTGTTTTTT. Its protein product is CASSVTGFNTGELFF.

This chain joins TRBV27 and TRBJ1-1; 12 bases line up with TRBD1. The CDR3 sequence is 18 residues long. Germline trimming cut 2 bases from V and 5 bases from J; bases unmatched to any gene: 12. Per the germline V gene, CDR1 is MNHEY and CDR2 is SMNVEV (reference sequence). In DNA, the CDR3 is TGTGCCAGCAGTTTAAATGTCGGGACAGGGGGCGGTAGGACTGAAGCTTTCTTT. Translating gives CASSLNVGTGGGRTEAFF.

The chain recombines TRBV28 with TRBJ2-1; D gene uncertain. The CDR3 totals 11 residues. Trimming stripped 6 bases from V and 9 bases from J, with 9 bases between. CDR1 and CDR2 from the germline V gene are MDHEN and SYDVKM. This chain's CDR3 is CASRSLIEQFF. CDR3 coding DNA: TGTGCCAGCAGGTCCCTTATTGAGCAGTTCTTC.